This T cell receptor beta chain was found in a study of T cell responses to AZD1222 COVID-19 vaccine. Background on the study: Pooling of second doses given at about 4 or about 12 weeks was done. Study-wide results and limits: Once two AZD1222 doses were given, Spike-specific TCR breadth and depth went up. Mostly white British, mostly female donors; authors suggested clonal diversity may be underestimated.

The CDR3 contains 14 residues. Germline CDR1 is KGHSH and CDR2 is LQKENI. The trim removed 6 bases at V and 4 bases at J, leaving 4 bases unmatched. Measured with immunoSEQ multiplex PCR; TCRdb has only the in-frame clones, and not every one. This table holds more than 85,000 clones, approximately 87% found once. With regard to this clone: Its antigen is as yet unknown.

The clonotype comes from an adult in good health. Sequenced here: peripheral blood, sampled on day 0 of AZD1222 vaccination. The genes are TRBV18 and TRBJ1-1; 11 bases map to TRBD1. The CDR3 DNA reads as TGTGCCAGCTCTCGGGACAGGGGGAGCACTGAAGCTTTCTTT. This translates into CASSRDRGSTEAFF.